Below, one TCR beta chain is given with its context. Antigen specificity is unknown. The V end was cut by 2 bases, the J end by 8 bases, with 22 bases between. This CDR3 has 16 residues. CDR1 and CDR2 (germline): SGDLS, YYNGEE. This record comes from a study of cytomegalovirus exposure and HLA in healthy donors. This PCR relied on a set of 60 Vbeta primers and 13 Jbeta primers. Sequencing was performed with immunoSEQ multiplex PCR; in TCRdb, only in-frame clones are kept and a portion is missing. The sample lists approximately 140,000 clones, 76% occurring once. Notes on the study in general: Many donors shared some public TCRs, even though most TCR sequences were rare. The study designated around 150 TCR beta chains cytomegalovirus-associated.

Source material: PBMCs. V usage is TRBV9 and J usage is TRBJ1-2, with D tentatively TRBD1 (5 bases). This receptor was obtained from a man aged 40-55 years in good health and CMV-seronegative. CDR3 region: CASSVNPFQGYGGYTF. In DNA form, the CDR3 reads TGTGCCAGCAGCGTTAACCCGTTTCAGGGATATGGCGGCTACACCTTC.